These 12 T cell receptor beta chains share one sample of origin, sequenced in a study of blood T cell repertoires in COVID-19. Only in-frame clones appear in the TCRdb table, and some are missing; sequencing was by immunoSEQ multiplex PCR. This table holds about 400,000 clones, around 87% found once. The sequenced sample consisted of PBMCs or T cells enriched from blood (not recorded which). These receptors originate from a man between 40 and 49 years old in a cohort exposed to, infected with or recovered from COVID-19 (not recorded which).

This chain uses TRBV3-1 (or the pseudogene TRBV3-2) with TRBJ2-7; the D gene is possibly TRBD1 (5 bases). CDR3 length: 12 residues. V lost 4 bases to trimming and J lost 6 bases, with 10 bases between them. The germline gives CDR1 LGHDT, CDR2 YNNKEL (reference sequence). In DNA form, the CDR3 reads TGTGCCAGCAGCCCGACAGTCTCCGAGCAGTACTTC. Translated: CASSPTVSEQYF.

The J gene is TRBJ2-3, the V gene TRBV11-2; TRBD2 might be the D (6 bases). V was clipped by 2 bases and J by 6 bases, with 12 bases between them. Germline V gene data show CDR1 as SGHAT and CDR2 as FQNNGV. The length of the CDR3 is 14 residues. Here the CDR3 DNA reads TGTGCCAGCAGCTTACAGGAGGGTTGGGATACGCAGTATTTT. This sequence encodes CASSLQEGWDTQYF.

The J gene is TRBJ2-3, the V gene TRBV5-1; TRBD2 matches at 8 bases. This CDR3 spans 16 amino acids. Unmatched junction bases numbered 5, after V lost 0 bases and J lost 2 bases. The germline CDR1 and CDR2 sequences are SGHRS and YFSETQ. The CDR3 reads CASSLGSGGPTDTQYF. CDR3 sequence (DNA): TGCGCCAGCAGCTTGGGGTCGGGAGGGCCCACAGATACGCAGTATTTT.

The chain uses TRBV28 and TRBJ1-4; D is undetermined. The CDR3 length is 15 residues. Germline V gives CDR1 MDHEN, CDR2 SYDVKM. V was clipped by 6 bases and J by 7 bases, with 18 bases between them. As DNA, the CDR3 is TGTGCCAGCAGACCCGGGGAGGGTGGACGTGAAAAACTGTTTTTT. Its translation: CASRPGEGGREKLFF.

V gene TRBV30 combines with J gene TRBJ2-1; D perhaps matches TRBD2 (6 bases). The CDR3 consists of 14 residues. Germline CDR1 and CDR2: GTSNPN and SVGIG (reference sequence). V was pared by 1 base and J by 3 bases, with 10 bases between. The CDR3 nucleotides are TGTGCCTGGAGTGGTGGCGGGGTCTACAATGAGCAGTTCTTC. Translated: CAWSGGGVYNEQFF.

The chain couples TRBV5-1 to TRBJ2-7, with 8 bases aligning to TRBD1. This CDR3 has 15 residues. Germline V gives CDR1 SGHRS, CDR2 YFSETQ. Germline trimming cut 4 bases from V and 3 bases from J; bases unmatched to any gene: 9. CDR3 protein: CASSPGQAKHYEQYF. The CDR3 DNA is TGCGCCAGCAGCCCGGGACAGGCTAAGCACTACGAGCAGTACTTC.

The CDR3 DNA sequence: TGTGCTAGTGGTTTGACTAGCGGGAGATTAGCAGATACGCAGTATTTT. This encodes CASGLTSGRLADTQYF. V gene TRBV12-5 combines with J gene TRBJ2-3; the match to TRBD2 covers 11 bases. V shed 2 bases and J 4 bases; nucleotides not matched to a gene: 5. The V gene's germline CDR1 is LGHNT and CDR2 FRNRAP. This CDR3 has 16 residues.

The DNA for the CDR3 is TGTGCCAGCACCTCTTCGACAGGGGGATATGGCTACACCTTC. Translated: CASTSSTGGYGYTF. V usage is TRBV6-5 and J usage is TRBJ1-2; TRBD1 agrees at 9 bases. The V gene end was trimmed by 7 bases and the J gene end by 5 bases; junction bases not matched to a gene: 8. The CDR3 is 14 amino acids. The germline V gene encodes CDR1 MNHEY and CDR2 SVGAGI.

Here the CDR3 reads CASSLGLAGADEQFF. For the CDR3, the DNA is TGTGCCAGCAGCTTAGGACTAGCGGGAGCTGATGAGCAGTTCTTC. This chain uses TRBV7-3 with TRBJ2-1, with 13 bases identical to TRBD2. CDR1 is SGHTA, CDR2 FQGTGA, per germline. The trim removed 2 bases at V and 8 bases at J, leaving 3 bases unmatched. This CDR3 has 15 amino acids. Full variable domain (missing parts from reference TRBV7-3 and TRBJ2-1): GAGVSQTPSNKVTEKGKYVELRCDPISGHTALYWYRQSLGQGPEFLIYFQGTGAADDSGLPNDRFFAVRPEGSVSTLKIQRTERGDSAVYLCASSLGLAGADEQFFGPGTRLTVL.

V and J are TRBV2 and TRBJ1-2; D is unclear. CDR1 SNHLY and CDR2 FYNNEI come from the germline V gene. The ends were cut back, 6 bases at V and 8 bases at J, with 13 bases in the middle. The CDR3 loop spans 12 amino acids. CDR3 protein: CASRVTPVGYTF. The CDR3 nucleotides are TGTGCCAGCAGAGTCACCCCGGTAGGCTACACCTTC.

This chain joins TRBV19 and TRBJ1-5, with D tentatively TRBD1 (6 bases). Trimming took 9 bases from V and 2 from J, leaving 8 bases between them. CDR1 LNHDA and CDR2 SQIVND come from the germline V gene (reference sequence). This CDR3 is built from 12 residues. CDR3 DNA sequence: TGTGCCAGCAGGGGAGGCAATCAGCCCCAGCATTTT. It is translated as CASRGGNQPQHF.

The J gene is TRBJ2-7, the V gene TRBV2, with TRBD1 matching over 9 bases. Germline V CDR1 and CDR2: SNHLY, FYNNEI. The CDR3 loop spans 14 amino acids. V lost 6 bases and J lost 5; bases outside the gene matches: 8. In DNA form, the CDR3 reads TGTGCCAGCAGATCACAGGGGGCAGGCCACGAGCAGTACTTC. Translated, it gives CASRSQGAGHEQYF.